This T cell receptor (beta chain) was obtained from a study of T cell repertoires in cytomegalovirus infection. A few counts support this clonotype. In germline, CDR1 is MDHEN, CDR2 SYDVKM. This CDR3 spans 12 amino acids. V lost 7 bases to trimming and J lost 6 bases, with 13 bases between them. TCRdb ran MiXCR on the reads and lists one entry per CDR3 protein. The table includes 76,000 or so distinct CDR3 sequences, roughly 3.5% detected once. The TCR was taken from a human donor in good health (CMV status not recorded). Some clones in this sample may be carry-over from other donors' samples. The sample comprised PBMCs. The V call is TRBV28, the J call TRBJ2-7; D is uncertain. CDR3 protein: CASIGGRSEQYF. The CDR3 DNA reads TGTGCCAGCATAGGCGGCAGGTCCGAGCAGTACTTC.